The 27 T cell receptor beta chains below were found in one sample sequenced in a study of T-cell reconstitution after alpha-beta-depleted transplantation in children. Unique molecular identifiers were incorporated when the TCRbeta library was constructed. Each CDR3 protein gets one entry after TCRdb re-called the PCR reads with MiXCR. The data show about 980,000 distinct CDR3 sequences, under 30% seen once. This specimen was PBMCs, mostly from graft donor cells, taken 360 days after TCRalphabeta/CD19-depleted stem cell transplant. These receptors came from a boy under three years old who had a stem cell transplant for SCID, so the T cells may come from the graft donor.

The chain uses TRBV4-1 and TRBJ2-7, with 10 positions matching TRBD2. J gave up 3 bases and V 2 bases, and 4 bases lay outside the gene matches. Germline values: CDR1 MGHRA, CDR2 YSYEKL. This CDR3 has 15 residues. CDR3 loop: CASSQQRGGSYEQYF. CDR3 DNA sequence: TGCGCCAGCAGCCAACAGCGGGGGGGGAGCTACGAGCAGTACTTC.

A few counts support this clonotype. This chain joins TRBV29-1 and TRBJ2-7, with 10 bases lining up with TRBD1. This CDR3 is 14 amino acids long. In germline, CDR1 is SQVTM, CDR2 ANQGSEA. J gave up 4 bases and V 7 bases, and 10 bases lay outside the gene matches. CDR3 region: CSAEEGQGRYEQYF. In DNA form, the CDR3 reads TGCAGCGCCGAGGAGGGACAGGGGAGGTACGAGCAGTACTTC.

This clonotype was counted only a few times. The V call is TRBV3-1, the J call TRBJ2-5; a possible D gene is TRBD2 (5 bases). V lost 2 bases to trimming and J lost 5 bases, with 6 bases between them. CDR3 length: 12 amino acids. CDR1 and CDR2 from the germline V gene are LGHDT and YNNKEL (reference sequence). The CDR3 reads CASSQRRETQYF. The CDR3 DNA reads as TGTGCCAGCAGCCAAAGGAGGGAGACCCAGTACTTC.

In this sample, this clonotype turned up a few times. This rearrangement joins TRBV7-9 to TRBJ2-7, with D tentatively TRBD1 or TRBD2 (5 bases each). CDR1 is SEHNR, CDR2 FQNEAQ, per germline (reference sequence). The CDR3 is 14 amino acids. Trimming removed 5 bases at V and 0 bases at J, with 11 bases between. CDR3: CASSVGVDSYEQYF. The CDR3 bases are TGTGCCAGCAGCGTGGGGGTTGACTCCTACGAGCAGTACTTC.

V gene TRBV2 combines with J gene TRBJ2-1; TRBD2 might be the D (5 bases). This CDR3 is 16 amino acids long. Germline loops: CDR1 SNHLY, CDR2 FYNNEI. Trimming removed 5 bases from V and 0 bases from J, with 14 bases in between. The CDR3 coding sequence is TGTGCCAGCAGTAAAAGACTACCAAGCTCCTACAATGAGCAGTTCTTC. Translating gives CASSKRLPSSYNEQFF.

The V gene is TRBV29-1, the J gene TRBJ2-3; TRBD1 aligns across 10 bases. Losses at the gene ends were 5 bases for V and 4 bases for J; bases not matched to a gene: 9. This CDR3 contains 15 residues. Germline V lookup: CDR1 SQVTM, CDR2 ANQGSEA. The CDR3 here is CSVTHRTGGPDTQYF. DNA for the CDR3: TGCAGCGTTACCCATCGGACAGGGGGGCCAGATACGCAGTATTTT.

The DNA for the CDR3 is TGTGCCAGCTCACCACGTCGGCAGGGGCTGGGAAATGAGCAGTTCTTC. This encodes CASSPRRQGLGNEQFF. This chain uses TRBV18 with TRBJ2-1; D perhaps matches TRBD1 (6 bases). V gave up 1 base and J gave up 7 bases, with 17 bases separating them. CDR1 KGHSH and CDR2 LQKENI come from the germline V gene. The length of the CDR3 is 16 residues.

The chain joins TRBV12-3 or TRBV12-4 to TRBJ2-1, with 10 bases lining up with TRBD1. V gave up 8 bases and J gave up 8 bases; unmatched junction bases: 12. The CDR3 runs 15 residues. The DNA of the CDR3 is TGTGCCAGCGCAAGACAGGGGGCGCCTATTGATGAGCAGTTCTTC. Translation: CASARQGAPIDEQFF.

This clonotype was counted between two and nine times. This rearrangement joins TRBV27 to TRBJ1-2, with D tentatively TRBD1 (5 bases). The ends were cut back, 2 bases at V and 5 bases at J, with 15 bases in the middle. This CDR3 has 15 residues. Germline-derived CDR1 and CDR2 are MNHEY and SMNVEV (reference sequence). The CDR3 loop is CASSLDRGGYYGYTF. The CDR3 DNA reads TGTGCCAGCAGTTTAGATCGCGGGGGGTATTATGGCTACACCTTC.

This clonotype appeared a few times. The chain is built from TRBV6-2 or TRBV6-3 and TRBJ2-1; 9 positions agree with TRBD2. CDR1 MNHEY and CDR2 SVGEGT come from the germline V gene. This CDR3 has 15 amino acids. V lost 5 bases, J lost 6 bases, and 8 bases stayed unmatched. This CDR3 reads CASSPRSGGFNEQFF. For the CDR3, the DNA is TGTGCCAGCAGTCCCCGGAGCGGGGGGTTCAATGAGCAGTTCTTC.

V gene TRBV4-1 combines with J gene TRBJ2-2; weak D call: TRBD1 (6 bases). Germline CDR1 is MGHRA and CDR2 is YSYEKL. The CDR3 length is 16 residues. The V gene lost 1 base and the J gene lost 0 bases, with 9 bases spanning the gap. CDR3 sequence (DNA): TGCGCCAGCAGCCAAGGGGACACCCCGAACACCGGGGAGCTGTTTTTT. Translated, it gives CASSQGDTPNTGELFF.

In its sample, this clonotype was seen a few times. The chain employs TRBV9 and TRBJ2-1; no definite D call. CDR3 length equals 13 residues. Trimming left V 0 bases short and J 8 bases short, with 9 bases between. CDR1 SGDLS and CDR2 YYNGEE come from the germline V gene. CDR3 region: CASSVATMDEQFF. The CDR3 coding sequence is TGTGCCAGCAGCGTAGCTACGATGGATGAGCAGTTCTTC. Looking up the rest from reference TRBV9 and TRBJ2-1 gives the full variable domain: DSGVTQTPKHLITATGQRVTLRCSPRSGDLSVYWYQQSLDQGLQFLIQYYNGEERAKGNILERFSAQQFPDLHSELNLSSLELGDSALYFCASSVATMDEQFFGPGTRLTVL.

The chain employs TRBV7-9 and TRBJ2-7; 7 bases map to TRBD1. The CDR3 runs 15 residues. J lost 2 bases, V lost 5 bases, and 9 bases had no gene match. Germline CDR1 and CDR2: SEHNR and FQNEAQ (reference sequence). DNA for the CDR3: TGTGCCAGCAGCGCGACAGGGCCCCTGCCCTACGAGCAGTACTTC. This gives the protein CASSATGPLPYEQYF.

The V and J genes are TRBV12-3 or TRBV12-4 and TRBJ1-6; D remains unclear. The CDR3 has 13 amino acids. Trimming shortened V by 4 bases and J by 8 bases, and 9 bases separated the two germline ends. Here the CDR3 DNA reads TGTGCCAGCAGTTCCAGAGCAGATTCACCCCTCCACTTT. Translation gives CASSSRADSPLHF.

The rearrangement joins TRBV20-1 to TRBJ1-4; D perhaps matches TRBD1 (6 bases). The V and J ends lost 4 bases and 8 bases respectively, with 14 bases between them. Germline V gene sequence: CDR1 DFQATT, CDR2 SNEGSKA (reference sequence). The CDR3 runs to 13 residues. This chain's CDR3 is CSATKRDNEKLFF. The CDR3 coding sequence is TGCAGTGCTACGAAAAGGGACAACGAAAAACTGTTTTTT.

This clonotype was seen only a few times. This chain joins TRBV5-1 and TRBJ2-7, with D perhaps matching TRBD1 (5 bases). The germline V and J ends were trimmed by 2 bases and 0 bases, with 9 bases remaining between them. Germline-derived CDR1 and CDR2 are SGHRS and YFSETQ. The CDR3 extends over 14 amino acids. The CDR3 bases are TGCGCCAGCAGCTTTGGGGCCCTCTCCTACGAGCAGTACTTC. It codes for CASSFGALSYEQYF.

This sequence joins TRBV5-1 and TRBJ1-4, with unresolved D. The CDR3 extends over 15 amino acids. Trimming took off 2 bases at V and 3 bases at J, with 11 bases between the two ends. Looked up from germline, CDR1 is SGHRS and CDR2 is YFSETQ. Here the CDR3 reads CASSFEKGANEKLFF. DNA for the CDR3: TGCGCCAGCAGCTTCGAAAAGGGTGCTAATGAAAAACTGTTTTTT.

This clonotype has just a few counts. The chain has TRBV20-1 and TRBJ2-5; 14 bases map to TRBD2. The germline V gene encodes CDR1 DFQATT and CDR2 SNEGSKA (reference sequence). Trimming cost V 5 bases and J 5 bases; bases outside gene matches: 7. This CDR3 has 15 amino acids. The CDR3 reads CSASERTSGRETQYF. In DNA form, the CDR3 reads TGCAGTGCTTCCGAGAGGACTAGCGGGAGGGAGACCCAGTACTTC.

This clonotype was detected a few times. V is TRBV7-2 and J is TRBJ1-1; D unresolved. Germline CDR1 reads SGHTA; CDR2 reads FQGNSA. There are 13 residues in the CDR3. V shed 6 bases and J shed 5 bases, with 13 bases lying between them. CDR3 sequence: CASRQARTTEAFF. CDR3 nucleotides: TGTGCCAGCAGGCAGGCCCGAACGACTGAAGCTTTCTTT.

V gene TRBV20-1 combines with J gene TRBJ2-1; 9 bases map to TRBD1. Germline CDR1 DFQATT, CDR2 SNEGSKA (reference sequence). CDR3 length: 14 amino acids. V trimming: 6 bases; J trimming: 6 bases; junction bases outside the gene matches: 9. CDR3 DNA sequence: TGCAGTGCCCCTCCGGGACAGGGACCCAATGAGCAGTTCTTC. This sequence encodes CSAPPGQGPNEQFF.

CDR3 amino acids: CSARDGRANEKLFF. The DNA of the CDR3 is TGCAGTGCTAGGGACGGCCGCGCGAATGAAAAACTGTTTTTT. V gene TRBV20-1 combines with J gene TRBJ1-4, with D unresolved. Germline CDR1 and CDR2: DFQATT and SNEGSKA (reference sequence). V was cut by 3 bases and J by 5 bases, with 13 bases left in between. The CDR3 totals 14 residues.

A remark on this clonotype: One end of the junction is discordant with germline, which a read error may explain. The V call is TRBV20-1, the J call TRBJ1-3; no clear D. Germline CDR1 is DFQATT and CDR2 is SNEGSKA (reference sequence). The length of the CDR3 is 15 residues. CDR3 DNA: TGCTGTGCTAGAGATATTCGCACACGAGGAAACACCATATATTTT. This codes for CCARDIRTRGNTIYF.

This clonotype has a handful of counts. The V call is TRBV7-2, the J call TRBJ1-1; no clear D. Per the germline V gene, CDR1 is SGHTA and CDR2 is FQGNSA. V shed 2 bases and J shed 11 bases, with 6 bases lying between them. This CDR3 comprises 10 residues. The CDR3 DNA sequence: TGTGCCAGCAGCTTAAAGCGGGCTTTCTTT. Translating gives CASSLKRAFF.

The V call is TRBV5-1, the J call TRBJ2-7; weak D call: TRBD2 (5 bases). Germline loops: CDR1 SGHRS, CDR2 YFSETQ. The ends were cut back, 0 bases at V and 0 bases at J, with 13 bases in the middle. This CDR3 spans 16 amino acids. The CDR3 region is CASSLEGALISYEQYF. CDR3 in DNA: TGCGCCAGCAGCTTGGAGGGAGCTCTTATCTCCTACGAGCAGTACTTC.

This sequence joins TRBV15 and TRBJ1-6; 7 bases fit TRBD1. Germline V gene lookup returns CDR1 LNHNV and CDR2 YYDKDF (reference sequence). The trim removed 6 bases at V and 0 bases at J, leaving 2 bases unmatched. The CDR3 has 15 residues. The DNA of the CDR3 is TGTGCCACCAGGGACAGGAGCTCCTATAATTCACCCCTCCACTTT. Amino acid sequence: CATRDRSSYNSPLHF.

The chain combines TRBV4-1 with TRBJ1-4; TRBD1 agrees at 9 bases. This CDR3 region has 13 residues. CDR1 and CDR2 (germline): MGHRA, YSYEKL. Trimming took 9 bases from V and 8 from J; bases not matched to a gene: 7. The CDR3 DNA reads TGCGCCAGTTCGGGGACAGGGTACGAAAAACTGTTTTTT. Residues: CASSGTGYEKLFF.

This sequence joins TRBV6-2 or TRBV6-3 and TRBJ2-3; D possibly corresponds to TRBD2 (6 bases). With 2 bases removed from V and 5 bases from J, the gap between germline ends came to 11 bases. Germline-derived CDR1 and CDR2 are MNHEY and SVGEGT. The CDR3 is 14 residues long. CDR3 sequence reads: CASSYLSGRDTQYF. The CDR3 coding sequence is TGTGCCAGCAGTTACCTTAGCGGCCGAGATACGCAGTATTTT.